A selection of T cell receptor beta chains follows, all from one sample in a study of T cell changes during pregnancy in multiple sclerosis. TCRdb's table, derived via immunoSEQ multiplex PCR, lists solely in-frame clones and lacks some. The table lists tens of thousands of clones, roughly 89% of them singletons. The specimen comprised peripheral blood, sampled after pregnancy. The receptors stem from a female donor in good health, enrolled as a control in a pregnancy study. The CDR3 runs from the conserved cysteine through the conserved F or W. D genes are given only for firm matches. Clone sizes are given selectively: once, few, many, or a class where the clone is expanded.

D gene	clone size	V gene	J gene	CDR3 protein	CDR3 DNA
-	few	TRBV30	TRBJ1-1	CAWIREARNTEAFF	TGTGCCTGGATCCGGGAGGCCAGGAACACTGAAGCTTTCTTT
TRBD2	-	TRBV4-2	TRBJ2-5	CASSQVVGGEGETQYF	TGTGCCAGCAGCCAAGTCGTGGGAGGGGAAGGGGAGACCCAGTACTTC
-	-	TRBV7-9	TRBJ2-2	CASSSPGHLNTGELFF	TGTGCCAGCAGCTCGCCGGGACATTTGAACACCGGGGAGCTGTTTTTT
TRBD1	once	TRBV28	TRBJ1-1	CAAGTGGSVNTEAFF	TGTGCCGCAGGGACAGGGGGTTCGGTGAACACTGAAGCTTTCTTT
-	-	TRBV5-4	TRBJ1-3	CASSFRAPGNTIYF	TGTGCCAGCAGCTTCAGGGCCCCCGGAAACACCATATATTTT
TRBD1	-	TRBV5-6	TRBJ2-5	CASSFRGTFQETQYF	TGTGCCAGCAGCTTCAGGGGGACCTTCCAAGAGACCCAGTACTTC
-	-	TRBV28	TRBJ1-5	CASTDDSGNQPQHF	TGTGCCAGCACAGATGATAGCGGCAATCAGCCCCAGCATTTT
TRBD2	-	TRBV9	TRBJ2-3	CASSVDGRDTQYF	TGTGCCAGCAGCGTAGACGGGAGGGATACGCAGTATTTT
TRBD1	-	TRBV6-5	TRBJ2-2	CASSITGGNTGELFF	TGTGCCAGCAGTATAACAGGGGGGAACACCGGGGAGCTGTTTTTT
-	-	TRBV2	TRBJ2-5	CASSEARASEYF	TGTGCCAGCAGTGAAGCGAGGGCTAGCGAGTACTTC
-	-	TRBV27	TRBJ2-1	CASSNSGTSVYNEQFF	TGTGCCAGCAGCAATTCCGGGACATCGGTCTACAATGAGCAGTTCTTC
TRBD1	once	TRBV18	TRBJ1-5	CASSLAGTGANQPQHF	TGTGCCAGCTCACTCGCCGGGACAGGGGCCAATCAGCCCCAGCATTTT
TRBD1	-	TRBV5-1	TRBJ2-7	CASSITGTGDEQYF	TGCGCCAGCAGCATCACCGGGACAGGGGACGAGCAGTACTTC
-	-	TRBV11-2	TRBJ2-7	CASSSIHGVGNAYEQYF	TGTGCCAGCAGCTCAATCCACGGTGTCGGGAACGCCTACGAGCAGTACTTC
TRBD2	-	TRBV2	TRBJ2-3	CASTRTSGTQYF	TGTGCCAGCACTCGGACTAGCGGCACGCAGTATTTT
-	-	TRBV15	TRBJ1-4	CATSRDHTGLNEKLFF	TGTGCCACCAGCAGAGATCATACAGGGCTTAATGAAAAACTGTTTTTT
TRBD1	once	TRBV5-4	TRBJ1-2	CASSLKRVSATGFYGYTF	TGTGCCAGCAGCTTGAAAAGAGTCTCGGCGACAGGGTTCTATGGCTACACCTTC
-	once	TRBV19	TRBJ1-2	CASSWTVGDYGYTF	TGTGCCAGTAGTTGGACGGTCGGGGACTATGGCTACACCTTC
TRBD1	-	TRBV7-8	TRBJ1-1	CASSYEQGVVFTEAFF	TGTGCCAGCAGTTACGAACAGGGGGTTGTTTTCACTGAAGCTTTCTTT
-	-	TRBV9	TRBJ1-1	CASSHRDTEAFF	TGTGCCAGCAGCCACCGGGATACTGAAGCTTTCTTT
-	-	TRBV7-9	TRBJ2-1	CASSPQGKSYNEQFF	TGTGCCAGCAGCCCGCAGGGGAAATCCTACAATGAGCAGTTCTTC
-	-	TRBV6-5	TRBJ1-2	CASATGYRDPYGYTF	TGTGCCAGCGCAACAGGTTACAGGGACCCCTATGGCTACACCTTC
-	-	TRBV29-1	TRBJ1-1	CSGLGGRGTEAFF	TGCAGCGGGTTGGGGGGACGAGGCACTGAAGCTTTCTTT
TRBD1	-	TRBV27	TRBJ2-7	CASSTRQGVQYF	TGTGCCAGCAGTACTCGACAGGGAGTACAGTACTTC
TRBD1	-	TRBV7-2	TRBJ2-2	CASSSSPDRGTGELFF	TGTGCCAGCAGCTCTAGCCCGGACAGGGGCACCGGGGAGCTGTTTTTT
-	-	TRBV7-2	TRBJ2-7	CASRYSTGSEQYF	TGTGCCAGCAGATATAGCACAGGTTCCGAGCAGTACTTC
-	-	TRBV27	TRBJ2-3	CASSLYQSTDTQYF	TGTGCCAGCAGTTTATACCAGAGCACAGATACGCAGTATTTT
-	-	TRBV4-3	TRBJ1-3	CASSQDHDSSGNTIYF	TGCGCCAGCAGCCAAGATCACGACAGCTCTGGAAACACCATATATTTT
TRBD2	-	TRBV27	TRBJ2-7	CASSRYSGSLSYEQYF	TGTGCCAGCAGTCGTTATAGCGGGAGCCTCTCCTACGAGCAGTACTTC
TRBD2	once	TRBV10-3	TRBJ2-3	CAIRQTSGTTDTQYF	TGTGCCATCAGACAGACTAGCGGCACCACAGATACGCAGTATTTT
-	-	TRBV5-1	TRBJ2-1	CASSLGQPLSSYNEQFF	TGCGCCAGCAGCTTGGGACAGCCCCTGAGCTCCTACAATGAGCAGTTCTTC
-	-	TRBV6-1	TRBJ1-4	CASRGREDEKLFF	TGTGCCAGCAGGGGCAGGGAAGATGAAAAACTGTTTTTT
-	-	TRBV30	TRBJ1-5	CAWNRGDTSNQPQHF	TGTGCCTGGAATAGGGGCGACACTAGCAATCAGCCCCAGCATTTT
-	-	TRBV6-5	TRBJ1-1	CASSYVGAMNTEAFF	TGTGCCAGCAGTTACGTCGGTGCCATGAACACTGAAGCTTTCTTT
-	-	TRBV5-6	TRBJ2-5	CASSLSGEETQYF	TGTGCCAGCAGCTTGTCCGGGGAGGAGACCCAGTACTTC
TRBD2	-	TRBV2	TRBJ2-7	CASSDPTAGGTYEQYF	TGTGCCAGCAGTGACCCCACAGCGGGGGGAACCTACGAGCAGTACTTC
TRBD1	-	TRBV19	TRBJ1-1	CASTTGGSRTEAFF	TGTGCCAGTACGACAGGGGGCTCGAGAACTGAAGCTTTCTTT
-	-	TRBV29-1	TRBJ2-7	CSTVGGAGDREQYF	TGCAGCACTGTCGGGGGCGCGGGGGATCGCGAGCAGTACTTC
-	-	TRBV28	TRBJ2-3	CASSPPVDTQYF	TGTGCCAGCAGTCCTCCCGTAGATACGCAGTATTTT
-	-	TRBV4-1	TRBJ1-1	CASSQLRMNTEAFF	TGCGCCAGCAGCCAGCTCAGGATGAACACTGAAGCTTTCTTT
TRBD1	few	TRBV6-5	TRBJ1-6	CASREQGEGSPLHF	TGTGCCAGCAGGGAACAGGGGGAGGGTTCACCCCTCCACTTT
TRBD1	once	TRBV11-3	TRBJ1-6	CASSKPGQLPLHF	TGTGCCAGCAGCAAACCGGGACAGCTACCCCTCCACTTT
-	-	TRBV5-8	TRBJ2-1	CASSLAGINEQFF	TGTGCCAGCAGCTTGGCAGGGATCAATGAGCAGTTCTTC
-	-	TRBV6-5	TRBJ2-5	CASSSSGTGTQYF	-
-	once	TRBV7-9	TRBJ2-7	CASSRQNPIFSYEQYF	TGTGCCAGCAGCCGACAGAACCCTATATTCTCCTACGAGCAGTACTTC
-	-	TRBV2	TRBJ1-4	CASRIQGIGEKLFF	TGTGCCAGCAGAATACAGGGAATAGGGGAAAAACTGTTTTTT
-	-	TRBV27	TRBJ2-7	CASSLTGVGGYEQYF	TGTGCCAGCAGTTTAACAGGTGTGGGGGGATACGAGCAGTACTTC
TRBD2	-	TRBV7-2	TRBJ2-1	CASSLGPGGEQFF	TGTGCCAGCAGCTTAGGCCCGGGAGGTGAGCAGTTCTTC